This is a list of T cell receptor beta chains from one sample in a study of CD8 T cells in Susac syndrome. From the immunoSEQ multiplex PCR reads, TCRdb called clonotypes with MiXCR, one entry per CDR3 protein. The table lists approximately 110,000 distinct CDR3 sequences, about 92% of them singletons. Sequenced sample: CD8+ T cells from PBMCs. These receptors all come from a human donor with multiple sclerosis. Each CDR3 is given with its conserved first and last residue. A D gene is named only where the DNA matches it firmly. A clone size is listed for some rows: how often the clone was seen (once, few, many), or a class if it is expanded.

CDR3aa | CDR3nt | d_gene | v_gene | abundance | j_gene
CATSPRGGRATEAFF | TGTGCCACCAGCCCCCGGGGAGGGAGGGCCACTGAAGCTTTCTTT | NA | TRBV15 | NA | TRBJ1-1
CASSLREGNEQFF | TGCGCCAGCAGTCTGCGGGAGGGCAATGAGCAGTTCTTC | TRBD2 | TRBV4-1 | NA | TRBJ2-1
CASSSTRGRTDTQYF | TGTGCCAGCAGTTCGACTAGGGGACGTACAGATACGCAGTATTTT | NA | TRBV12-3/TRBV12-4 | NA | TRBJ2-3
CASSSTGKTDTQYF | TGTGCCAGCAGTTCAACAGGGAAAACAGATACGCAGTATTTT | NA | TRBV12-3/TRBV12-4 | few | TRBJ2-3
CASSPDTYNEQFF | TGTGCCAGCAGCCCCGACACCTACAATGAGCAGTTCTTC | NA | TRBV7-9 | NA | TRBJ2-1
CASRRNPGQNQPQHF | TGCGCCAGCAGACGAAATCCGGGACAGAATCAGCCCCAGCATTTT | TRBD1 | TRBV5-1 | NA | TRBJ1-5
CATSRGGGGTEAFF | TGTGCCACCAGCAGAGGGGGGGGTGGCACTGAAGCTTTCTTT | NA | TRBV15 | NA | TRBJ1-1
CASSLKRGGSGGELFF | TGTGCCAGCAGTTTGAAGCGGGGGGGCTCCGGCGGGGAGCTGTTTTTT | TRBD2 | TRBV27 | NA | TRBJ2-2
CASSLIVHEQFF | TGTGCCAGCAGCTTAATTGTTCATGAGCAGTTCTTC | NA | TRBV7-9 | NA | TRBJ2-1
CASSFDRDRGNYEQYF | TGCGCCAGCAGCTTCGACCGGGACAGGGGCAACTACGAGCAGTACTTC | TRBD1 | TRBV5-1 | once | TRBJ2-7
CSARDMQGYGYTF | TGCAGTGCTAGAGATATGCAGGGCTATGGCTACACCTTC | NA | TRBV20-1 | NA | TRBJ1-2
CSVFGASSYNEQFF | TGCAGCGTTTTTGGGGCCAGCTCCTACAATGAGCAGTTCTTC | NA | TRBV29-1 | NA | TRBJ2-1
CASSEPRQGDEQFF | TGTGCCAGCAGTGAACCTCGACAGGGGGATGAGCAGTTCTTC | TRBD1 | TRBV28 | NA | TRBJ2-1
CATGGDSTDTQYF | TGTGCCACCGGTGGCGATAGCACAGATACGCAGTATTTT | NA | TRBV24-1 | NA | TRBJ2-3
CSVMDRTSTDTQYF | TGCAGCGTCATGGACAGGACCAGCACAGATACGCAGTATTTT | TRBD1 | TRBV29-1 | NA | TRBJ2-3
CASSFAGYTGELFF | TGTGCCAGCAGTTTCGCAGGGTACACCGGGGAGCTGTTTTTT | NA | TRBV27 | NA | TRBJ2-2
CSARTPLGGKKSTGELFF | TGCAGTGCTAGGACGCCCCTAGGGGGCAAGAAGAGCACCGGGGAGCTGTTTTTT | TRBD1 | TRBV20-1 | NA | TRBJ2-2
CASSYRTGAYSSYEQYF | TGCGCCAGCAGCTACCGGACAGGGGCCTATTCCTCCTACGAGCAGTACTTC | TRBD1 | TRBV5-1 | NA | TRBJ2-7
CSASGTRTSSYNSPLHF | TGCAGTGCTTCCGGGACGCGGACCAGCTCCTATAATTCACCCCTCCACTTT | NA | TRBV20-1 | NA | TRBJ1-6
CATSRELAELYNEQFF | TGTGCCACCAGCAGGGAACTAGCGGAGTTATACAATGAGCAGTTCTTC | TRBD2 | TRBV15 | NA | TRBJ2-1
CASSPGGGSQFF | TGTGCCAGCAGCCCGGGAGGGGGGTCGCAGTTCTTC | TRBD2 | TRBV5-4 | NA | TRBJ2-1
CAWRPSGTYNEQFF | TGTGCCTGGAGGCCTAGCGGAACCTACAATGAGCAGTTCTTC | TRBD2 | TRBV30 | NA | TRBJ2-1
CASSLRGLSYNEQFF | TGTGCCAGCTCACTGCGGGGCCTCTCCTACAATGAGCAGTTCTTC | NA | TRBV9 | once | TRBJ2-1
CASSEDRGLNTEAFF | TGTGCCAGCAGTGAGGACAGGGGCTTGAACACTGAAGCTTTCTTT | TRBD1 | TRBV6-1 | NA | TRBJ1-1
CASSDRGSPGNTIYF | TGTGCCAGCAGCGACAGGGGAAGTCCTGGAAACACCATATATTTT | TRBD1 | TRBV11-2 | NA | TRBJ1-3
CSAIRRTGGLAEAFF | TGCAGTGCTATAAGGCGGACAGGGGGCTTGGCTGAAGCTTTCTTT | TRBD1 | TRBV20-1 | NA | TRBJ1-1
CASSLNRGRETQYF | TGTGCCAGCAGTCTGAACAGGGGACGCGAGACCCAGTACTTC | TRBD1 | TRBV12-3/TRBV12-4 | NA | TRBJ2-5
CATPGLADYNEQFF | TGTGCCACCCCAGGGCTAGCGGACTACAATGAGCAGTTCTTC | TRBD2 | TRBV2 | NA | TRBJ2-1
CSGDRGRVETQYF | TGCAGTGGAGATAGGGGGCGCGTAGAGACCCAGTACTTC | TRBD1 | TRBV20-1 | NA | TRBJ2-5